The 6 T cell receptor beta chains below all came from one sample that was sequenced in a study of blood T cell repertoires in COVID-19. This table comes from immunoSEQ multiplex PCR, and its TCRdb copy is limited to in-frame clones, with some not included. The repertoire holds 300,000 to 450,000 clones, with 85% to 90% as singletons. The sequencing sample was made of PBMCs or T cells enriched from blood (not recorded which). These receptors all come from a woman in her thirties who had been exposed to COVID-19.

This chain connects TRBV11-2 to TRBJ2-5; D may be TRBD2 (6 bases). The germline V gene has CDR1 SGHAT and CDR2 FQNNGV. Trimming removed 5 bases from V and 2 bases from J, with 9 bases in between. The CDR3 sequence is 13 residues long. This CDR3 is CASSRRGQETQYF. The CDR3 DNA reads TGTGCCAGCAGCCGGCGGGGTCAAGAGACCCAGTACTTC. The complete variable domain, with remaining parts taken from reference TRBV11-2 and TRBJ2-5, reads EAGVAQSPRYKIIEKRQSVAFWCNPISGHATLYWYQQILGQGPKLLIQFQNNGVVDDSQLPKDRFSAERLKGVDSTLKIQPAKLEDSAVYLCASSRRGQETQYFGPGTRLLVL.

V gene TRBV29-1 combines with J gene TRBJ1-2, with 7 bases that match TRBD1. Looked up from germline, CDR1 is SQVTM and CDR2 is ANQGSEA. V shed 7 bases and J 5 bases; nucleotides not matched to a gene: 10. This CDR3 spans 13 amino acids. In nucleotides, the CDR3 is TGCAGCGCAGACAGGGAACAAGGTTATGGCTACACCTTC. Protein: CSADREQGYGYTF.

The J gene is TRBJ2-5, the V gene TRBV19; D unclear. The CDR3 is 14 residues long. Trimming removed 6 bases from V and 5 bases from J, with 16 bases in between. From germline, CDR1 is LNHDA and CDR2 SQIVND (reference sequence). This CDR3 is CASRREPYGETQYF. The CDR3 nucleotides read TGTGCCAGTAGAAGAGAGCCCTACGGGGAGACCCAGTACTTC.

V gene TRBV11-1 combines with J gene TRBJ2-1; a weak D match, TRBD1 (6 bases). Trimming cost V 4 bases and J 4 bases, with 11 bases left between them. The germline V gene encodes CDR1 SGHAT and CDR2 FQDESV (reference sequence). The CDR3 spans 14 residues. Here the CDR3 DNA reads TGTGCCAGCAGCTATGGACAGCTATACAATGAGCAGTTCTTC. The encoded protein is CASSYGQLYNEQFF.

This clone was seen more than once but under ten times. The chain uses TRBV7-6 and TRBJ2-5, with TRBD2 identical over 12 bases. The CDR3 length is 16 residues. V gave up 1 base and J gave up 4 bases; unmatched junction bases: 4. CDR1 is SGHVS, CDR2 FNYEAQ, per germline. CDR3 DNA sequence: TGTGCCAGCAGCTTAGGACTAGCGGGAGTCCTAGAGACCCAGTACTTC. It translates to CASSLGLAGVLETQYF.

In this sample, this clone turned up once. The chain carries TRBV9 and TRBJ2-3; 7 bases are shared with TRBD2. CDR1 SGDLS and CDR2 YYNGEE come from the germline V gene. The CDR3 spans 15 residues. V gave up 3 bases and J gave up 1 base; unmatched junction bases: 5. Written as DNA, the CDR3 is TGTGCCAGCAGCGGCCTAGCGGTGGGCACAGATACGCAGTATTTT. Encoded protein: CASSGLAVGTDTQYF.